The 7 T cell receptor beta chains presented below share a single source sample, sequenced in a study of vaccination and CD4 T cells after COVID-19. The Oncomine TCR Beta short-read assay sequenced DNA from cultured CD4+ T cells. TCRdb fed the PCR reads into MiXCR, producing one record per CDR3 protein. The data contain roughly 15,000 distinct CDR3 sequences, approximately 50% of them seen just once; the ten biggest clones take up approximately 32%. These receptors have no identified antigens. Treatment here: approximately nine-day PBMC culture with coronavirus spike peptide pools or control peptides (ViraFEST assay). The sequencing here drew on cultured CD4+ T cells from blood, taken after SARS-CoV-2 vaccination. These receptors originate from a human donor with COVID-19.

This clonotype has only a few counts. V and J are TRBV25-1 and TRBJ1-2, with unresolved D. This CDR3 contains 11 residues. Trimming took 2 bases from V and 4 from J, leaving 2 bases between them. Germline CDR1 is MGHDK and CDR2 is SYGVNS. In DNA, the CDR3 is TGTGCCAGCAGTGAAGTCTATGGCTACACCTTC. Protein: CASSEVYGYTF.

The chain is built from TRBV7-2 and TRBJ2-5, with 9 bases aligning to TRBD2. The CDR3 has 14 residues. Germline CDR1 is SGHTA and CDR2 is FQGNSA. J was trimmed by 3 bases and V by 2 bases; bases with no gene match: 1. CDR3 DNA: TGTGCCAGCAGCTTACAGCGGGGGGAAGAGACCCAGTACTTC. It encodes CASSLQRGEETQYF.

This chain links TRBV7-2 with TRBJ2-4, with D perhaps matching TRBD2 (6 bases). CDR3 length equals 15 residues. CDR1 is SGHTA and CDR2 is FQGNSA in the germline V gene. V was trimmed by 1 base and J by 6 bases, leaving 13 bases between them. This CDR3 reads CASSLVAAVGNIQYF. In DNA form, the CDR3 reads TGTGCCAGCAGCTTAGTAGCGGCTGTAGGAAACATTCAGTACTTC.

This clonotype appeared a few times. V gene TRBV27 combines with J gene TRBJ2-2; D ambiguous. The CDR3 covers 14 residues. Germline CDR1 and CDR2: MNHEY and SMNVEV (reference sequence). V dropped 0 bases and J dropped 5 bases, with 7 bases sitting between them. The CDR3 DNA is TGTGCCAGCAGTTTATCATGGGGAACCGGGGAGCTGTTTTTT. Its protein product is CASSLSWGTGELFF.

This chain uses TRBV12-3 or TRBV12-4 with TRBJ2-7; 8 positions match TRBD1. Trimming removed 5 bases from V and 5 bases from J; junction bases left unmatched: 5. This CDR3 spans 13 amino acids. For the CDR3, the DNA is TGTGCCAGCAGTCCCCCGGACAGGGACGAGCAGTACTTC. Translating it yields CASSPPDRDEQYF.

The rearrangement joins TRBV20-1 to TRBJ1-3; no firm D call. Germline CDR1 and CDR2: DFQATT and SNEGSKA (reference sequence). This CDR3 contains 13 residues. The V end was cut by 5 bases, the J end by 2 bases, with 10 bases between. The CDR3: CSAEAGPGNTIYF. The CDR3 DNA reads as TGCAGTGCTGAGGCTGGGCCTGGAAACACCATATATTTT.

This clonotype has only a few counts. This chain connects TRBV7-2 to TRBJ2-5; D gene unclear. The CDR3 extends over 13 amino acids. Looked up from germline, CDR1 is SGHTA and CDR2 is FQGNSA. V was shortened by 2 bases and J by 5 bases, with 9 bases between the two germline ends. For the CDR3, the DNA is TGTGCCAGCAGCTTACCAAGGCGCGAGACCCAGTACTTC. Translated, it gives CASSLPRRETQYF.